This T cell receptor beta chain is drawn from a study of blood T cell repertoires in COVID-19. Turning to the study itself: Samples of COVID-19 (acute and convalescent) were obtained from the United States, Italy and Spain. T cells, B-cell-depleted T cells, or PBMCs provided the cDNA or gDNA that served as material.

How the authors handled the data: Scientists estimated how many nucleated cells there were by amplifying reference gene primers. Sequencing used immunoSEQ multiplex PCR; TCRdb keeps in-frame clones, though not all of them. That table is the source of V, J and clone size, and D and trimming were worked out from the DNA. There are about 82,000 clones in the sample; around 80% occur only once, and about 17% lies in the top ten. CDR1 is MNHEY, CDR2 SVGAGI, per germline. The CDR3 length is 14 residues. Between the trimmed V and J ends, which lost 2 bases and 5 bases, there was a span of 13 bases. The origin of this receptor is a woman aged 55-70 years with acute or convalescent COVID-19. The V call is TRBV6-5, the J call TRBJ2-7; maybe TRBD2 (5 bases). Sequencing used peripheral blood. The CDR3 region is CASSYGLAPHEQYF. The CDR3 DNA sequence: TGTGCCAGCAGTTACGGGCTAGCCCCCCACGAGCAGTACTTC.